A single TCR beta chain is shown here with its context. Unmatched junction bases numbered 8, after V lost 5 bases and J lost 5 bases. The germline gives CDR1 MNHEY, CDR2 SVGEGT. The CDR3 covers 14 residues. Ages ranged from about 18 to 89 years, with residence in 24 US areas. Sequencing was performed with immunoSEQ multiplex PCR; in TCRdb, only in-frame clones are kept and a portion is missing. The sample lists 250,000 to 300,000 clones, roughly four fifths occurring once. The source of the sample is a study of blood T cell repertoires in COVID-19. The receptor's source is a man between 45 and 60 years old who had recovered from COVID-19. The sequencing input was PBMCs or T cells enriched from blood (not recorded which). This chain joins TRBV6-2 or TRBV6-3 and TRBJ1-2, with 7 bases that match TRBD1. DNA of the CDR3: TGTGCCAGCAGTACCCATGGGACAGCTTATGGCTACACCTTC. Protein sequence: CASSTHGTAYGYTF.